These 23 T cell receptor beta chains came from one sample sequenced in a study of CD8 T cells in ankylosing spondylitis. The study's findings and limits: There was a TCR beta motif, made of several highly homologous variants, that appeared characteristic of ankylosing spondylitis blood.

TCRdb re-called the 5' RACE reads through MiXCR, storing one row per CDR3 protein. Here the sample spans about 800,000 distinct CDR3 sequences, approximately 12% being singletons. Their target antigens are unknown. Sequencing used blood, either unsorted or a sorted T cell fraction (not recorded which). The receptor set was obtained from a male donor with ankylosing spondylitis.

This chain connects TRBV28 to TRBJ2-1, with 10 bases identical to TRBD2. The V gene's germline CDR1 is MDHEN and CDR2 SYDVKM. CDR3 length equals 13 residues. The trim removed 8 bases at V and 10 bases at J, leaving 8 bases unmatched. The CDR3 spells CASLAGVSLEQFF. In DNA form, the CDR3 reads TGTGCCAGCCTAGCGGGAGTGTCATTAGAGCAGTTCTTC.

This clonotype was counted between two and nine times. This chain joins TRBV18 and TRBJ2-1; D unresolved. CDR3 size: 18 residues. Germline CDR1 is KGHSH and CDR2 is LQKENI. V shed 0 bases and J shed 5 bases, with 20 bases lying between them. CDR3 sequence reads: CASSPPSPTPDPNNEQFF. The CDR3 DNA sequence: TGTGCCAGCTCACCACCGAGCCCTACCCCGGACCCCAACAATGAGCAGTTCTTC.

This chain joins TRBV27 and TRBJ2-3; D not resolved. The CDR3 runs to 15 residues. Trimming cost V 8 bases and J 0 bases, with 15 bases left between them. CDR1 MNHEY and CDR2 SMNVEV come from the germline V gene (reference sequence). CDR3 nucleotides: TGTGCCAGCCGTTCGGGTGCAGTTAGCACAGATACGCAGTATTTT. It translates to CASRSGAVSTDTQYF.

The chain recombines TRBV20-1 with TRBJ2-3; 11 bases match TRBD1. The CDR3 consists of 16 residues. V lost 5 bases, J lost 2 bases, and 9 bases stayed unmatched. Germline V gene sequence: CDR1 DFQATT, CDR2 SNEGSKA (reference sequence). CDR3 DNA: TGCAGTGCTTACCGTCGCGGACAGGGGGCCACAGATACGCAGTATTTT. Amino acid sequence: CSAYRRGQGATDTQYF.

This clonotype was observed a handful of times. The gene calls are TRBV20-1 and TRBJ2-1, with TRBD2 matching over 7 bases. CDR1 is DFQATT, CDR2 SNEGSKA, per germline (reference sequence). Trimming cost V 5 bases and J 5 bases; bases outside gene matches: 9. This CDR3 has 14 residues. CDR3 sequence reads: CSADFGGGHNEQFF. In DNA form, the CDR3 reads TGCAGTGCTGATTTCGGGGGAGGGCACAATGAGCAGTTCTTC.

This clonotype turned up a few times. This chain connects TRBV11-2 to TRBJ1-5, with D possibly TRBD1 on 6 matching bases. Looked up from germline, CDR1 is SGHAT and CDR2 is FQNNGV. The length of the CDR3 is 15 residues. V was pared by 5 bases and J by 4 bases, with 15 bases between. CDR3 sequence (DNA): TGTGCCAGCAGCCCTGACAGGTCTGGGAATCAGCCCCAGCATTTT. Protein product: CASSPDRSGNQPQHF.

The sample holds many counts of this clonotype. The chain has TRBV20-1 and TRBJ2-3, with no clear D. The germline V gene encodes CDR1 DFQATT and CDR2 SNEGSKA (reference sequence). The CDR3 runs 11 residues. The V and J ends lost 3 bases and 6 bases respectively, with 7 bases between them. CDR3 nucleotides: TGCAGTGCTAGCTTCGCGGATACGCAGTATTTT. Its protein is CSASFADTQYF.

V is TRBV20-1 and J is TRBJ2-5; D is perhaps TRBD2 (5 bases). Germline values: CDR1 DFQATT, CDR2 SNEGSKA (reference sequence). This CDR3 has 11 residues. The ends were cut back, 7 bases at V and 3 bases at J, with 9 bases in the middle. CDR3 in DNA: TGCAGTGGAGGGTTTGAAGAGACCCAGTACTTC. Residues: CSGGFEETQYF.

This clonotype appeared a few times. V is TRBV5-1 and J is TRBJ1-3, with D possibly matching TRBD1 (5 bases). Germline V gene lookup returns CDR1 SGHRS and CDR2 YFSETQ. This CDR3 is 16 amino acids long. Between the trimmed V and J ends, which lost 4 bases and 4 bases, there was a span of 18 bases. The DNA for the CDR3 is TGCGCCAGCAGCCTGATCGGGACCTTTGGAGGAAACACCATATATTTT. It is translated as CASSLIGTFGGNTIYF.

The V gene is TRBV5-6, the J gene TRBJ1-4; no clear D. The V end lost 5 bases, the J end lost 0 bases, and 11 bases lay between the germline ends. The germline V gene has CDR1 SGHDT and CDR2 YYEEEE. This CDR3 is built from 15 residues. CDR3 nucleotides: TGTGCCAGCAGAACGAGACGGGCAACTAATGAAAAACTGTTTTTT. Protein product: CASRTRRATNEKLFF. Together with reference TRBV5-6 and TRBJ1-4, the CDR3 gives the full variable domain: DAGVTQSPTHLIKTRGQQVTLRCSPKSGHDTVSWYQQALGQGPQFIFQYYEEEERQRGNFPDRFSGHQFPNYSSELNVNALLLGDSALYLCASRTRRATNEKLFFGSGTQLSVL.

The chain carries TRBV12-3 or TRBV12-4 and TRBJ2-7; D not resolved. V dropped 6 bases and J dropped 3 bases, with 18 bases sitting between them. This CDR3 spans 15 amino acids. The CDR3 DNA reads as TGTGCCAGCAGAACTGACCCCGCCTATTTCTACGAGCAGTACTTC. Translating gives CASRTDPAYFYEQYF.

A few counts support this clonotype. V usage is TRBV4-2 and J usage is TRBJ1-1, with 8 bases aligning to TRBD1. J lost 5 bases, V lost 0 bases, and 8 bases had no gene match. CDR3 size: 16 residues. Germline V gene lookup returns CDR1 LGHNA and CDR2 YNFKEQ. The CDR3: CASSQDRNRGGTEAFF. The CDR3 DNA is TGTGCCAGCAGCCAAGATAGGAACAGGGGGGGTACTGAAGCTTTCTTT.

This clonotype was observed a handful of times. The chain joins TRBV6-5 to TRBJ1-1; D gene ambiguous. Per the germline V gene, CDR1 is MNHEY and CDR2 is SVGAGI. Trimming shortened V by 2 bases and J by 5 bases, and 15 bases separated the two germline ends. The CDR3 totals 15 residues. CDR3 DNA sequence: TGTGCCAGCAGTTACCGCCAGGCCCGAGGGACTGAAGCTTTCTTT. Its translation: CASSYRQARGTEAFF.

This clonotype was recorded many times. This chain connects TRBV25-1 to TRBJ2-1, with unresolved D. CDR3 length equals 14 residues. Trimming cost V 8 bases and J 0 bases, with 11 bases left between them. CDR1 is MGHDK, CDR2 SYGVNS, per germline. This chain's CDR3 is CASSRLSSYNEQFF. The DNA for the CDR3 is TGTGCCAGCTCACGCTTGAGCTCCTACAATGAGCAGTTCTTC.

The CDR3 loop is CASSLSLVEQGRREQYF. CDR3 in DNA: TGTGCCAGCAGTTTATCTCTCGTAGAACAGGGAAGAAGAGAGCAGTACTTC. The gene calls are TRBV27 and TRBJ2-7, with a possible D match to TRBD1 (6 bases). The CDR3 spans 17 residues. From germline, CDR1 is MNHEY and CDR2 SMNVEV (reference sequence). Trimming took 0 bases from V and 7 from J, leaving 22 bases between them.

The chain couples TRBV7-9 to TRBJ2-4; a possible D gene is TRBD1 (5 bases). The CDR3 is 14 residues long. CDR1 and CDR2 from the germline V gene are SEHNR and FQNEAQ (reference sequence). The ends were cut back, 5 bases at V and 4 bases at J, with 12 bases in the middle. The CDR3 coding sequence is TGTGCCAGCAGCCCCGTCAGGGCGAAAAACATTCAGTACTTC. Translation: CASSPVRAKNIQYF.

The chain has TRBV10-3 and TRBJ1-5; D remains unclear. CDR1 and CDR2 (germline): ENHRY, SYGVKD. V shed 3 bases and J shed 4 bases, with 13 bases lying between them. This CDR3 comprises 15 residues. The CDR3 region is CAISEEGSRNQPQHF. CDR3 DNA: TGTGCCATCAGTGAAGAGGGCAGCCGTAATCAGCCCCAGCATTTT.

This clonotype was observed at least ten times. This chain joins TRBV5-1 and TRBJ1-1; 7 bases match TRBD1. V trimming: 5 bases; J trimming: 8 bases; junction bases outside the gene matches: 6. This CDR3 is built from 12 residues. In germline, CDR1 is SGHRS, CDR2 YFSETQ. Here the CDR3 reads CASSPRDSEAFF. The CDR3 DNA reads TGCGCCAGCAGTCCGCGGGACAGCGAAGCTTTCTTT.

This clonotype showed up just a few times. J is TRBJ1-1 and V is TRBV20-1; D perhaps matches TRBD1 (6 bases). This CDR3 contains 13 residues. The V and J ends lost 5 bases and 6 bases respectively, with 16 bases between them. In germline, CDR1 is DFQATT, CDR2 SNEGSKA (reference sequence). The CDR3 bases are TGCAGTGCTTACACCGGGACAAAAGCTGAAGCTTTCTTT. This encodes CSAYTGTKAEAFF.

The chain has TRBV7-2 and TRBJ2-7, with D possibly being TRBD2 (6 bases). Trimming shortened V by 5 bases and J by 2 bases, and 13 bases separated the two germline ends. Germline CDR1 SGHTA, CDR2 FQGNSA. The CDR3 contains 14 residues. Written as DNA, the CDR3 is TGTGCCAGCAGCCTAACGGGACTTGCCTACGAGCAGTACTTC. This gives the protein CASSLTGLAYEQYF.

There are a few counts of this clonotype. The genes are TRBV7-2 and TRBJ2-7; 8 bases align to TRBD2. Germline V gene sequence: CDR1 SGHTA, CDR2 FQGNSA. This CDR3 spans 14 amino acids. V trimming: 0 bases; J trimming: 6 bases; junction bases outside the gene matches: 4. CDR3 in DNA: TGTGCCAGCAGCTTAGCAGCGGGGGAGGCCGAGCAGTACTTC. Its protein product is CASSLAAGEAEQYF.

CDR3 residues: CASSLGGGRVLYTEAFF. CDR3 DNA sequence: TGTGCCAGCAGCTTAGGGGGTGGCAGGGTGTTGTACACTGAAGCTTTCTTT. This sequence joins TRBV7-6 and TRBJ1-1, with a weak D call TRBD1 (5 bases). Germline CDR1 is SGHVS and CDR2 is FNYEAQ. V was pared by 1 base and J by 3 bases, with 18 bases between. The length of the CDR3 is 17 residues.

The gene calls are TRBV5-1 and TRBJ1-5; a weak D match, TRBD1 (5 bases). CDR3 length equals 15 residues. CDR1 SGHRS and CDR2 YFSETQ come from the germline V gene. The ends were cut back, 2 bases at V and 3 bases at J, with 12 bases in the middle. The CDR3 spells CASSFEGTLNQPQHF. The DNA for the CDR3 is TGCGCCAGCAGCTTTGAGGGGACCCTCAATCAGCCCCAGCATTTT. The full variable domain, in which reference TRBV5-1 and TRBJ1-5 provide the parts outside the CDR3, is KAGVTQTPRYLIKTRGQQVTLSCSPISGHRSVSWYQQTPGQGLQFLFEYFSETQRNKGNFPGRFSGRQFSNSRSEMNVSTLELGDSALYLCASSFEGTLNQPQHFGDGTRLSIL.